This TCR beta chain was recovered during a study of blood T cell repertoires in COVID-19. At the level of the study: COVID-19 samples collected from the United States, Italy and Spain covered acute and convalescent phases. T cells, B-cell-depleted T cells, or PBMCs supplied cDNA or gDNA.

During active infection, Seattle patients enrolled and were then monitored through disease. How the authors handled the data: Estimation of nucleated cell counts relied on the amplification of reference gene primers. Here immunoSEQ multiplex PCR was the method, and the copy in TCRdb shows in-frame clones only, minus some. V, J and clone size are taken as reported in that table, and D and trimming were inferred from the DNA itself. The repertoire includes 300,000 to 400,000 clones, about 89% of them detected once, and about 2.3% sits in the top ten. CDR3 length: 16 residues. CDR1 and CDR2 (germline): SEHNR, FQNEAQ (reference sequence). V shed 0 bases and J 2 bases; nucleotides not matched to a gene: 4.

The V call is TRBV7-9, the J call TRBJ2-5, with TRBD2 matching over 9 bases. The receptor was derived from a woman aged 55-70 years with COVID-19, enrolled during active disease. Material: peripheral blood. CDR3 loop: CASSLAPSGGQETQYF. DNA for the CDR3: TGTGCCAGCAGCTTAGCGCCCAGCGGGGGGCAAGAGACCCAGTACTTC.